The source of this T cell receptor beta chain is a study of brain metastases from non-small cell lung cancer. CDR3 length equals 13 residues. Trimming took 3 bases from V and 0 from J, leaving 4 bases between them. Germline V lookup: CDR1 SGHTA, CDR2 FQGTGA. The count of this clone is one. Profiling relied on immunoSEQ multiplex PCR, and the TCRdb table lists in-frame clones only, not all of them. The repertoire consists of 950 or so clones, with around nine tenths occurring once and the leading ten covering approximately 7.9%. V and J are TRBV7-3 and TRBJ2-3; D is uncertain. The source is a donor at least 40 years old with non-small cell lung cancer. Sample: tumor-adjacent normal tissue. The CDR3 loop is CASSLASTDTQYF. In nucleotides, the CDR3 is TGTGCCAGCAGCTTGGCTAGCACAGATACGCAGTATTTT.